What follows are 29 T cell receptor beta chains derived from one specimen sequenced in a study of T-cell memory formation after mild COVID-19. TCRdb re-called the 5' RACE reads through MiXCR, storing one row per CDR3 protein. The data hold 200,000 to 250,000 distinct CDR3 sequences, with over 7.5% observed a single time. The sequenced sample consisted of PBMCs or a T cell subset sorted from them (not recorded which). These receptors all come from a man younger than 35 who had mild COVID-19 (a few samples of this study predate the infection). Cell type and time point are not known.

CDR3 protein: CASSFSGGRDEQYV. In DNA, the CDR3 is TGTGCCAGCAGCTTTAGCGGGGGTCGGGACGAGCAGTACGTC. This chain links TRBV5-5 with TRBJ2-7, with 9 bases that match TRBD2. V trimming: 2 bases; J trimming: 5 bases; junction bases outside the gene matches: 5. Germline V gene sequence: CDR1 SGHKS, CDR2 YYEKEE (reference sequence). The CDR3 is 14 residues long.

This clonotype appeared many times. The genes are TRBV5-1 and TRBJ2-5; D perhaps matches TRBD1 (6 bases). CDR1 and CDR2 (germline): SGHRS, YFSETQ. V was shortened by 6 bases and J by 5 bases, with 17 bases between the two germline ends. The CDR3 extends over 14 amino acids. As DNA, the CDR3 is TGCGCCAGCACCGACCCCGGACAGAGGGAGACCCAGTACTTC. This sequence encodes CASTDPGQRETQYF.

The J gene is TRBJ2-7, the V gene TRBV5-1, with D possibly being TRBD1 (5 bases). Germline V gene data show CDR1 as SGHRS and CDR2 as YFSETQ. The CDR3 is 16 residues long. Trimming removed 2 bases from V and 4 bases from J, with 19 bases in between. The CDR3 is CASSFNSAGFQYEQYF. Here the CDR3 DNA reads TGCGCCAGCAGCTTTAACTCGGCAGGGTTTCAGTACGAGCAGTACTTC.

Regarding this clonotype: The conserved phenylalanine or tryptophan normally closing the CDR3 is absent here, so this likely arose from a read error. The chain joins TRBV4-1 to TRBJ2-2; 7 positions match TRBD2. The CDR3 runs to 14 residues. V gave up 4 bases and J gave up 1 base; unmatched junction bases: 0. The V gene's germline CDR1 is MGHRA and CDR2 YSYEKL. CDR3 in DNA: TGCGCCAGCAGCCGGGGGGGGAACACCGGGGAGCTGTTTCTT. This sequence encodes CASSRGGNTGELFL.

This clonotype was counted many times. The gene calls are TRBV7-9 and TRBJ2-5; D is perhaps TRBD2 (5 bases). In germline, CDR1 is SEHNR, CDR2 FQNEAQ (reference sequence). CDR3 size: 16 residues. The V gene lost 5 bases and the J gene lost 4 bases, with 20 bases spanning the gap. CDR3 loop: CASSPRTAYGRETQYF. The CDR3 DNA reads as TGTGCCAGCAGCCCACGGACTGCCTATGGACGAGAGACCCAGTACTTC.

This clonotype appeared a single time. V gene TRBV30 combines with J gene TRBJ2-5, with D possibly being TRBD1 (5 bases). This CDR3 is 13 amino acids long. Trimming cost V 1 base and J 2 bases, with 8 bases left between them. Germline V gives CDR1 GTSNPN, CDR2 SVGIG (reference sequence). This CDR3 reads CAWSGQWQETQYF. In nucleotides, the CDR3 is TGTGCCTGGAGTGGACAGTGGCAAGAGACCCAGTACTTC. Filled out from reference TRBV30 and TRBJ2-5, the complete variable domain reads SQTIHQWPATLVQPVGSPLSLECTVEGTSNPNLYWYRQAAGRGLQLLFYSVGIGQISSEVPQNLSASRPQDRQFILSSKKLLLSDSGFYLCAWSGQWQETQYFGPGTRLLVL.

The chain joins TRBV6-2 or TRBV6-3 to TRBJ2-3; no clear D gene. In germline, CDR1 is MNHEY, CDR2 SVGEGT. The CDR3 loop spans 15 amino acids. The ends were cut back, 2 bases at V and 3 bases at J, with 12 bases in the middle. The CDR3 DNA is TGTGCCAGCAGTTACGGCCTACCGAGGACAGATACGCAGTATTTT. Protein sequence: CASSYGLPRTDTQYF.

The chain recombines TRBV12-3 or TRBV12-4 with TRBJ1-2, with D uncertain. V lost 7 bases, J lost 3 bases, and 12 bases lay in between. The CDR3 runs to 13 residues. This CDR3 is CASTKWQDYGYTF. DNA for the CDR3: TGTGCCAGCACCAAGTGGCAGGACTATGGCTACACCTTC.

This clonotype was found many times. The CDR3 bases are TGTGCCTGGAACCCCGGGACGTTGAACACTGAAGCTTTCTTT. This codes for CAWNPGTLNTEAFF. The chain has TRBV30 and TRBJ1-1, with D possibly TRBD1 on 5 matching bases. The V gene's germline CDR1 is GTSNPN and CDR2 SVGIG (reference sequence). V was trimmed by 4 bases and J by 0 bases, leaving 12 bases between them. CDR3 length equals 14 residues.

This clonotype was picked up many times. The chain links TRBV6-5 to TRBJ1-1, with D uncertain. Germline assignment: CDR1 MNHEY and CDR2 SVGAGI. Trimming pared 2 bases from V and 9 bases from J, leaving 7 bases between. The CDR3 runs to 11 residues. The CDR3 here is CASSYGIQAFF. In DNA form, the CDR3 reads TGTGCCAGCAGTTACGGGATACAAGCTTTCTTT.

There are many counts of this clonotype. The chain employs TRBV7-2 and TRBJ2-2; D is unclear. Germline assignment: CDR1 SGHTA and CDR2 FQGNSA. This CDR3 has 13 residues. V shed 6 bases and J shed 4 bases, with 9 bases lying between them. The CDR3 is CASSKILTGELFF. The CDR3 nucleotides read TGTGCCAGCAGTAAGATACTCACCGGGGAGCTGTTTTTT.

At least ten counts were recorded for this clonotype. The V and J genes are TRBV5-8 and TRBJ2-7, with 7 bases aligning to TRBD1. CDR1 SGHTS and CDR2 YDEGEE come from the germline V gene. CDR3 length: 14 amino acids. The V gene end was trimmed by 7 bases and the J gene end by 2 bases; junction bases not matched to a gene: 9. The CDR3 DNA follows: TGTGCCAGCGCCCATCCACAGGGGACCTACGAGCAGTACTTC. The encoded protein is CASAHPQGTYEQYF.

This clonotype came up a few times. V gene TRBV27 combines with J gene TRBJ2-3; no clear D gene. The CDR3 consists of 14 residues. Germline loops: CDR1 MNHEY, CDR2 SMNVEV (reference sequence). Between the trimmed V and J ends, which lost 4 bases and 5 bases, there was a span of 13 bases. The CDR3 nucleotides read TGTGCCAGCAGTTCCCTCCCCTATTTAGATACGCAGTATTTT. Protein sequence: CASSSLPYLDTQYF.

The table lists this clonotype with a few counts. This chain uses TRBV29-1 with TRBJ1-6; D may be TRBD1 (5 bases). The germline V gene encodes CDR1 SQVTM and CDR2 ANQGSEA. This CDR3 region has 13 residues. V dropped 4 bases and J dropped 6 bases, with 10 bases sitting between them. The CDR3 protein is CSVAEGTNSPLHF. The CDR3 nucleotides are TGCAGCGTTGCTGAAGGGACTAATTCACCCCTCCACTTT.

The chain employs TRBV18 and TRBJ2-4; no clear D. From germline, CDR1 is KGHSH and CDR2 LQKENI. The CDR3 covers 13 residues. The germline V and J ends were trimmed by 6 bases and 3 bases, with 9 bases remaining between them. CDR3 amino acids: CASSPGDKNIQYF. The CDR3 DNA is TGTGCCAGCTCCCCCGGTGACAAAAACATTCAGTACTTC.

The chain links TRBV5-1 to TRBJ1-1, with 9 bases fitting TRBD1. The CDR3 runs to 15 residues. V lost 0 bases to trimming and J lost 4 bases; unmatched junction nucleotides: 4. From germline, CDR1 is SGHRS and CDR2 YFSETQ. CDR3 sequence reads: CASSLVGQGSTEAFF. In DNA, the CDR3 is TGCGCCAGCAGCTTGGTGGGACAGGGATCCACTGAAGCTTTCTTT.

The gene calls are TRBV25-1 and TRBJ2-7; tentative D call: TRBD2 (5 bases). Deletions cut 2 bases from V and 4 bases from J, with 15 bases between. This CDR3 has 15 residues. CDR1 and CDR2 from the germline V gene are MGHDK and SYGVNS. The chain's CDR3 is CASSEGSAAGYEQYF. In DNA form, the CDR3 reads TGTGCCAGCAGTGAAGGGAGTGCTGCTGGGTACGAGCAGTACTTC.

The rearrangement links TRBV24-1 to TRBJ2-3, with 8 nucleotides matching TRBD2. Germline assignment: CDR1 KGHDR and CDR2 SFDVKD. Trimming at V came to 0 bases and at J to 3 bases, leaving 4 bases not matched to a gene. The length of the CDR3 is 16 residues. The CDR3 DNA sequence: TGTGCCACCAGTGATTTGCGGCGGGGGGTTACAGATACGCAGTATTTT. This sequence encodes CATSDLRRGVTDTQYF.

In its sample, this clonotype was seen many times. CDR3 residues: CSARSGGRRDTEAFF. In DNA form, the CDR3 reads TGCAGTGCTAGATCGGGGGGAAGACGGGACACTGAAGCTTTCTTT. This chain joins TRBV20-1 and TRBJ1-1, with a tentative D call TRBD1 (5 bases). Germline-derived CDR1 and CDR2 are DFQATT and SNEGSKA (reference sequence). The CDR3 totals 15 residues. V was pared by 2 bases and J by 3 bases, with 16 bases between.

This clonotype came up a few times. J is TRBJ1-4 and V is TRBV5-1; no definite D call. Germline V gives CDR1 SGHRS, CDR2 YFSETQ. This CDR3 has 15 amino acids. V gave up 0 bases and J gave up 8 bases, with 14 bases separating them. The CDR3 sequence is CASSLVGTGTEKLFF. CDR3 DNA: TGCGCCAGCAGCTTGGTTGGTACGGGAACAGAAAAACTGTTTTTT.

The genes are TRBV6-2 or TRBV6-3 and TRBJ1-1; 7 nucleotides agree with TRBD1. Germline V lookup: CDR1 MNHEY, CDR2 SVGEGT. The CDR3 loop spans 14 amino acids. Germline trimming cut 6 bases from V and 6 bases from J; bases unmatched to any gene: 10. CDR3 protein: CASRDGQATPEAFF. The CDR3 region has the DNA TGTGCCAGCAGGGACGGACAGGCAACGCCTGAAGCTTTCTTT.

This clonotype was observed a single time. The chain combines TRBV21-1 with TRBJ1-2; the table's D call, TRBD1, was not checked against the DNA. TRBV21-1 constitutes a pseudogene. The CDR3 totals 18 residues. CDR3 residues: CASSKGVHPGHLFYGYTF. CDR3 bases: TGTGCCAGCAGCAAGGGTGTCCATCCGGGACACCTTTTCTATGGCTACACCTTC.

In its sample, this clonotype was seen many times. The CDR3 coding sequence is TGTGCCAGCAGCTCCCGGACATCAGGAGAGACCCAGTACTTC. This codes for CASSSRTSGETQYF. The chain combines TRBV7-8 with TRBJ2-5; possible D gene TRBD1, 5 bases. Germline CDR1 SGHVS, CDR2 FQNEAQ. The CDR3 is 14 amino acids. V was pared by 4 bases and J by 4 bases, with 13 bases between.

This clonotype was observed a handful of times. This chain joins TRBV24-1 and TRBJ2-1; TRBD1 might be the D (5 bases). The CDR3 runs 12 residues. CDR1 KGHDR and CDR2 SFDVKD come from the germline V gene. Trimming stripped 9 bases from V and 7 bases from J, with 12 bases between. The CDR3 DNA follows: TGTGCCACCCAGGGTGATAGTAATGAGCAGTTCTTC. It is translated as CATQGDSNEQFF.

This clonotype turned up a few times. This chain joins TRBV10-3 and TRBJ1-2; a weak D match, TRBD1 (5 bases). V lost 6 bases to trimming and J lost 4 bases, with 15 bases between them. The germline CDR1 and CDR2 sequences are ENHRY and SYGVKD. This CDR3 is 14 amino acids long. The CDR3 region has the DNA TGTGCCATCAGCCCCGGGGCGGAGTTCTATGGCTACACCTTC. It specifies CAISPGAEFYGYTF.

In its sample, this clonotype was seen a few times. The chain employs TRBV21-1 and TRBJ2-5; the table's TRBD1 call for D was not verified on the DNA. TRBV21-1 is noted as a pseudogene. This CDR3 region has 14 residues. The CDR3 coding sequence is TGTGCCAGCAGCAAGACAGGGGTCGGGGAGACCCAGTACTTC. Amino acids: CASSKTGVGETQYF.

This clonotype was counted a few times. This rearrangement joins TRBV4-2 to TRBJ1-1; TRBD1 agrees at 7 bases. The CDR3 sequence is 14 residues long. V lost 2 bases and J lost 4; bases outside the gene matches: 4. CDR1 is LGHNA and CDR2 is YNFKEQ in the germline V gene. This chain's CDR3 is CASSQPQGGTEAFF. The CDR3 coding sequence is TGTGCCAGCAGCCAACCTCAGGGGGGCACTGAAGCTTTCTTT.

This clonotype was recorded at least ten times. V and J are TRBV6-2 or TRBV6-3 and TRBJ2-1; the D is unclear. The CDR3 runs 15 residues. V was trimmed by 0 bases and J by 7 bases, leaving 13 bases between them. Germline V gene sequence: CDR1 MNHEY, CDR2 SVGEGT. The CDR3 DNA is TGTGCCAGCAGTTACTCGACCCCCCCTCGGAATGAGCAGTTCTTC. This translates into CASSYSTPPRNEQFF.

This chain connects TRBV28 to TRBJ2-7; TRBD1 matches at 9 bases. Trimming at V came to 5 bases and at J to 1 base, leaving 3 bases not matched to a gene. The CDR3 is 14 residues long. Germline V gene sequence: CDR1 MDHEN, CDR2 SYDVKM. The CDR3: CASSTGQGSYEQYV. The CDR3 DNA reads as TGTGCCAGCAGTACGGGACAGGGATCCTACGAGCAGTACGTC.